The clone carrying this T cell receptor beta chain came up a few times. What it binds is unknown. A 5'RACE reaction primed in the constant segment made cDNA libraries of TCR alpha and TCR beta, and these carried sample barcodes and UMIs. One entry per CDR3 protein, called by TCRdb with MiXCR from the 5' RACE reads. Of hundreds of thousands of distinct CDR3 sequences detected, around 18% appear once; the ten largest clones hold around 8.4%. These data are taken from a study of T-cell memory formation after mild COVID-19. Study-wide context: Largely, TCR clusters stayed within a single donor.

General study findings and limits: Day 15 to 85 contracting clones showed balanced CD4/CD8; day 15 to 37 expanders favored CD4+.

The CDR3 is 14 amino acids. Germline lookup yields CDR1 SGHRS and CDR2 YFSETQ. V dropped 4 bases and J dropped 1; count of bases not matched to a gene: 4. The chain couples TRBV5-1 to TRBJ1-1; the match to TRBD1 covers 7 bases. This sequence was found in an adult woman who had mild COVID-19 (a few samples of this study predate the infection). Cell type and time point are not known. Sequenced input: PBMCs or a T cell subset sorted from them (not recorded which). CDR3 protein: CASSIGQENTEAFF. The CDR3 coding sequence is TGCGCCAGCAGCATAGGACAGGAGAACACTGAAGCTTTCTTT.